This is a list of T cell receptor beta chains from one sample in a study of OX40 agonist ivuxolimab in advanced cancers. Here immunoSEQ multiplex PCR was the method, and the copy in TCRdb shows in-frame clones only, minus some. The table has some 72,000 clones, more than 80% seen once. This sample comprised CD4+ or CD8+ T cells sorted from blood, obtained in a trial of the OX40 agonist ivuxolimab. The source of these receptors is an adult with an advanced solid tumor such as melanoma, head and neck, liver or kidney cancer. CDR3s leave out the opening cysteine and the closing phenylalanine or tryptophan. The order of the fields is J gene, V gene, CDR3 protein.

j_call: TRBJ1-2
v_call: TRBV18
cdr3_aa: ASSPGTGGPLYGYT

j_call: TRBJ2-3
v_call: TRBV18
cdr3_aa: ASSPTPGGVSDTQY

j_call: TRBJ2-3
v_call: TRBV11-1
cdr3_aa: ASSSKRPGDTQY

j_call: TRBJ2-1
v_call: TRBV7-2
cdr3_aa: ASRSGGQGALNEQF

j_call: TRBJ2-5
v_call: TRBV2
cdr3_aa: ASTVESETQY

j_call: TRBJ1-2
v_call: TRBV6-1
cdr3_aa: ASIDGGFYGYT

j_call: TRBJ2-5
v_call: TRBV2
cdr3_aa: ASSEGDFAKETQY

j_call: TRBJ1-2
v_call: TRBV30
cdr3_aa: VWSLQANYGYT

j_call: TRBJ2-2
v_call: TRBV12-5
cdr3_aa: ASASSNTGELF

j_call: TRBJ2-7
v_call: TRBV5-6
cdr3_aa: ASNAAVSIPFGEQY

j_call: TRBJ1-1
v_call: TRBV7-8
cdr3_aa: ASSLLRSNTEAF

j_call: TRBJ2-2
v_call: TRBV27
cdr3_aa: ASSLDRGYTGELF

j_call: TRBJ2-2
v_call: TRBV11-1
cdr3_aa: ASSTGTGGTGELF

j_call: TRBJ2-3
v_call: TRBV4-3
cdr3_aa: ASSQVDGATDTQY

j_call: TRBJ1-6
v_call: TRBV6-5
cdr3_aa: ASSYLTSPLH

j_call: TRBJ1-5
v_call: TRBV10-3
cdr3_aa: AISESEQPQH

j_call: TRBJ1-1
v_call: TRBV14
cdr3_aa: ASSQSSWWNTEAF

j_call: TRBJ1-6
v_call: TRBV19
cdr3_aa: ASKPGLDNSPLH

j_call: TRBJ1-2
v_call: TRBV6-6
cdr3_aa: ATRKTGGYGYT

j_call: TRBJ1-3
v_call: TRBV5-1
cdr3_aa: ASSFGTGSGNTIY

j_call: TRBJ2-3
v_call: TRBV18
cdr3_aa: ASSPREVTDTQY

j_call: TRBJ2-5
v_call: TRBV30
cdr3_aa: AWSPDSKTQY

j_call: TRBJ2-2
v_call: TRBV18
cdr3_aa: ASSPDSYTGELF

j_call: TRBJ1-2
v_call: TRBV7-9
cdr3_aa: ASSLVGGPVEGYT